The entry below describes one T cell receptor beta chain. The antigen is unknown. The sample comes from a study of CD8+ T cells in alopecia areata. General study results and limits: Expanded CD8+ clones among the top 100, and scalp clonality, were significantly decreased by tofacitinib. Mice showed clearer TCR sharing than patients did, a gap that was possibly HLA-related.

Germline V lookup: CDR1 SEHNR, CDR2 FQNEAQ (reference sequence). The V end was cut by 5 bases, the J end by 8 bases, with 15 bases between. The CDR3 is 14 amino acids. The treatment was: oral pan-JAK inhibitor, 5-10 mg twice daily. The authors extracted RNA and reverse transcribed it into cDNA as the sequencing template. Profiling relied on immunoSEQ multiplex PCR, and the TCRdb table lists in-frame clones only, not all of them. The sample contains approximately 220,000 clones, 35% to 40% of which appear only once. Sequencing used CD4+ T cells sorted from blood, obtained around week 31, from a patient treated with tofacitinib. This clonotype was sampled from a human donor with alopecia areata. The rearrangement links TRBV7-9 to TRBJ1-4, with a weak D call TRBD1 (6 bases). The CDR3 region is CASSLNRVGEKLFF. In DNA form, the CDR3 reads TGTGCCAGCAGCCTTAACAGGGTCGGCGAAAAACTGTTTTTT.